This TCR beta chain was recovered during a study of long-term antiretroviral therapy in people with HIV. Samples were assayed with immunoSEQ v3.0 at survey level. The protocol was immunoSEQ multiplex PCR, while the TCRdb copy is restricted to in-frame clones and leaves out a portion. In the table there are some 25,000 clones, 75% to 90% of which are singletons. As regards this clone: Its cognate antigen is unknown.

Germline lookup yields CDR1 LNHNV and CDR2 YYDKDF (reference sequence). V lost 0 bases, J lost 6 bases, and 12 bases lay in between. This CDR3 contains 15 residues. Study outcomes and limitations: Information on adherence to ART, viral resistance or therapy changes was unavailable. Specimens of blood were obtained during about 2004 to 2018, possibly under older ART regimens.

The TCR was taken from a man aged 25 to 40 with HIV. Sequenced material: unsorted PBMCs, taken about 4.1 years after starting antiretroviral therapy. The chain carries TRBV15 and TRBJ1-5; D is possibly TRBD1 (5 bases). In DNA form, the CDR3 reads TGTGCCACCAGCAGAGATAGTACAGGTCGTCAGCCCCAGCATTTT. It translates to CATSRDSTGRQPQHF.